This T cell receptor (beta chain) was profiled in a study of breast tumors, draining lymph nodes, adjacent tissues. TCRdb re-analysed the multiplex PCR reads in MiXCR, keeping a single row per CDR3 protein. The profile shows 150,000 to 200,000 distinct CDR3 sequences, about 33% of them singletons. Breast cancer patients provided tissue from their axillary draining lymph nodes. Overall study findings and caveats: Most tumor T cells seemingly derive from lymph node, then expand in tumor. Compared with lymph nodes, tumors were less diverse; compared with nontumor tissue, more. Luminal-like breast cancer showed significantly greater tumor-nontumor repertoire similarity than basal-like breast cancer did.

In regard to this clonotype: Its antigen is unidentified.

Sequences were obtained from axillary lymph node tissue. The source is a female donor with breast cancer. Some clones in this sample may be carry-over from other donors' samples.

CDR3 sequence: CASSQDWRTGGTGELFF. The CDR3 nucleotides read TGTGCCAGCAGCCAAGACTGGCGGACAGGGGGCACCGGGGAGCTGTTTTTT. The gene calls are TRBV3-1 and TRBJ2-2; TRBD1 aligns across 10 bases. CDR1 LGHDT and CDR2 YNNKEL come from the germline V gene (reference sequence). With 0 bases clipped from V and 4 bases from J, the junction kept 5 bases outside the gene matches. CDR3 length: 17 amino acids.